These 15 T cell receptor beta chains were all obtained from the same sample, sequenced in a study of T cells after somatic rescue of genetic block. Measured with immunoSEQ multiplex PCR; TCRdb has only the in-frame clones, and not every one. The sample holds approximately 88,000 clones, about 87% seen once. The sequencing sample was made of peripheral blood mononuclear cells (PBMCs). The receptor set was obtained from a woman aged 18-30 years.

V is TRBV14 and J is TRBJ2-6, with TRBD1 identical over 10 bases. The CDR3 totals 18 residues. The germline V gene has CDR1 SGHDN and CDR2 FVKESK. V lost 4 bases and J lost 2; bases outside the gene matches: 8. The CDR3, as DNA: TGTGCCAGCAGCCGACGGACAGGGGGGTTCACTGGGGCCAACGTCCTGACTTTC. Translated, it gives CASSRRTGGFTGANVLTF.

The chain employs TRBV6-6 and TRBJ2-2, with D hard to call. From germline, CDR1 is MNHNY and CDR2 SVGAGI (reference sequence). The CDR3 has 14 residues. Trimming left V 6 bases short and J 3 bases short, with 11 bases between. The CDR3 nucleotides read TGTGCCAGCAGAAACCCTCTATACACCGGGGAGCTGTTTTTT. Residues: CASRNPLYTGELFF.

The gene calls are TRBV19 and TRBJ2-3, with 7 bases that match TRBD2. CDR1 and CDR2 from the germline V gene are LNHDA and SQIVND (reference sequence). The CDR3 loop spans 15 amino acids. V was pared by 1 base and J by 5 bases, with 6 bases of the junction left unmatched. CDR3 sequence: CASSIVAGVQDTQYF. The CDR3 DNA sequence: TGTGCCAGTAGTATAGTGGCGGGAGTACAAGATACGCAGTATTTT.

This rearrangement joins TRBV28 to TRBJ2-3; the match to TRBD1 covers 8 bases. This CDR3 has 16 amino acids. Trimming at V came to 6 bases and at J to 2 bases, leaving 10 bases not matched to a gene. Germline lookup yields CDR1 MDHEN and CDR2 SYDVKM. The CDR3 protein is CASRPRQGSPTDTQYF. Written as DNA, the CDR3 is TGTGCCAGCAGGCCAAGACAGGGGTCCCCCACAGATACGCAGTATTTT.

The V call is TRBV6-1, the J call TRBJ2-7; 10 bases are a match to TRBD2. Germline trimming cut 5 bases from V and 1 base from J; bases unmatched to any gene: 5. The germline gives CDR1 MNHNS, CDR2 SASEGT. The CDR3 is made up of 15 amino acids. For the CDR3, the DNA is TGTGCCAGCAGTAGAATAGCGGGGGGATCCTACGAGCAGTACTTC. Its protein product is CASSRIAGGSYEQYF.

The rearrangement joins TRBV11-1 to TRBJ1-2; D is uncertain. Germline V gene data show CDR1 as SGHAT and CDR2 as FQDESV (reference sequence). V was cut by 0 bases and J by 8 bases, with 10 bases left in between. This CDR3 is 13 amino acids long. The CDR3 DNA reads as TGTGCCAGCAGCTTAGCCAGCGTGGCGGGCTACACCTTC. Amino acid sequence: CASSLASVAGYTF.

The gene calls are TRBV10-1 and TRBJ2-7; the match to TRBD2 covers 7 bases. Trimming removed 3 bases from V and 3 bases from J; junction bases left unmatched: 5. The V gene's germline CDR1 is WNHNN and CDR2 SYGVQD (reference sequence). CDR3 length: 14 amino acids. CDR3 in amino acids: CASSERGRGYEQYF. CDR3 nucleotide sequence: TGCGCCAGCAGTGAACGCGGGAGAGGCTACGAGCAGTACTTC.

The chain combines TRBV27 with TRBJ1-4; the D gene is possibly TRBD1 (6 bases). Germline V gives CDR1 MNHEY, CDR2 SMNVEV (reference sequence). The CDR3 runs to 16 residues. V lost 4 bases, J lost 7 bases, and 19 bases lay in between. The DNA for the CDR3 is TGTGCCAGCAGTTCCCCCAATGGGGGGGCGATTGAAAAACTGTTTTTT. Translation: CASSSPNGGAIEKLFF.

The J gene is TRBJ1-3, the V gene TRBV28; D is perhaps TRBD1 (6 bases). CDR3 size: 20 residues. Per germline, CDR1 MDHEN and CDR2 SYDVKM. Trimming took off 1 base at V and 2 bases at J, with 24 bases between the two ends. The CDR3 region has the DNA TGTGCCAGCAGTTTATACCGGTTAGACATACAGGGTTTAGCTGGAAACACCATATATTTT. Encoded protein: CASSLYRLDIQGLAGNTIYF.

V is TRBV6-4 and J is TRBJ2-2, with no clear D. Germline V CDR1 and CDR2: MRHNA, SNTAGT. This CDR3 spans 13 amino acids. V lost 2 bases, J lost 3 bases, and 4 bases lay in between. CDR3 DNA: TGTGCCAGCAGTGACACTGACACCGGGGAGCTGTTTTTT. It specifies CASSDTDTGELFF.

The rearrangement joins TRBV28 to TRBJ2-7, with D possibly TRBD1 on 7 matching bases. Trimming shortened V by 8 bases and J by 4 bases, and 15 bases separated the two germline ends. The CDR3 runs to 13 residues. Germline CDR1 and CDR2: MDHEN and SYDVKM. Here the CDR3 reads CASFGQGGYEQYF. The CDR3 coding sequence is TGTGCCAGCTTCGGGCAGGGGGGATACGAGCAGTACTTC.

J is TRBJ1-3 and V is TRBV11-3; perhaps TRBD1 as D (6 bases). Trimming took 5 bases from V and 0 from J, leaving 20 bases between them. CDR1 SGHNT and CDR2 YENEEA come from the germline V gene. The CDR3 length is 18 residues. The CDR3 reads CASSRRRGQGSSGNTIYF. Here the CDR3 DNA reads TGTGCCAGCAGCCGACGCCGGGGCCAGGGGAGCTCTGGAAACACCATATATTTT.

This rearrangement joins TRBV5-4 to TRBJ1-2, with D perhaps matching TRBD1 (5 bases). Germline V CDR1 and CDR2: SGHNT, YYREEE (reference sequence). Trimming removed 4 bases from V and 4 bases from J, with 11 bases in between. The CDR3 runs to 13 residues. The CDR3 spells CASSSTGLYGYTF. In DNA form, the CDR3 reads TGTGCCAGCAGCAGTACAGGACTCTATGGCTACACCTTC.

The rearrangement joins TRBV12-5 to TRBJ2-2; 8 bases are shared with TRBD1. The CDR3 is made up of 15 amino acids. Trimming cost V 4 bases and J 3 bases; bases outside gene matches: 4. The V gene's germline CDR1 is LGHNT and CDR2 FRNRAP. In DNA form, the CDR3 reads TGTGCTAGTGGTTCGACAGGGGCGGACACCGGGGAGCTGTTTTTT. Protein sequence: CASGSTGADTGELFF. Based on the CDR3 plus reference TRBV12-5 and TRBJ2-2, the full variable domain is DARVTQTPRHKVTEMGQEVTMRCQPILGHNTVFWYRQTMMQGLELLAYFRNRAPLDDSGMPKDRFSAEMPDATLATLKIQPSEPRDSAVYFCASGSTGADTGELFFGEGSRLTVL.

CDR3 sequence reads: CASREGGVNEQFF. The CDR3 bases are TGTGCCAGCAGGGAGGGAGGTGTCAATGAGCAGTTCTTC. The chain couples TRBV28 to TRBJ2-1, with D possibly TRBD2 on 6 matching bases. Looked up from germline, CDR1 is MDHEN and CDR2 is SYDVKM. Deletions cut 6 bases from V and 6 bases from J, with 12 bases between. The CDR3 length is 13 residues.